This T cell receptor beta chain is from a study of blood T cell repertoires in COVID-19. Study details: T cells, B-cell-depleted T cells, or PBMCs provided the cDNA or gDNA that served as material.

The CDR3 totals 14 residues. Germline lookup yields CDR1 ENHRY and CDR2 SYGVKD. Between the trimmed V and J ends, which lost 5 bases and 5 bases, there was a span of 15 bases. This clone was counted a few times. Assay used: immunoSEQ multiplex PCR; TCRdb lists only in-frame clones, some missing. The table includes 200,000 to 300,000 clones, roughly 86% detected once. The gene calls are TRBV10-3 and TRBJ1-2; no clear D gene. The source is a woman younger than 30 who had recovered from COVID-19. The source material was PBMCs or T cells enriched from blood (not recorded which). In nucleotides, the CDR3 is TGTGCCATCAGTTCTGCGGCCGTCTATTATGGCTACACCTTC. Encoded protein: CAISSAAVYYGYTF.